The T cell receptor beta chain described here comes from a study of T cells expressing NK-cell markers. Broader study findings: A handful of donors likewise had their CD3+CD56-NKG2C+ fraction led by these clonotypes.

The CDR3 length is 11 residues. Germline lookup yields CDR1 MNHEY and CDR2 SMNVEV (reference sequence). With regard to this clonotype: The target antigen is unknown.

TCRdb reprocessed the 5' RACE reads and keeps a single row for each CDR3 protein, giving no DNA. The sample holds some 460,000 distinct CDR3 sequences. The sequencing input was blood T cells: a sorted CD56 or NKG2C T cell subset, CD4+ or CD8+ T cells, or bulk PBMC T cells (not recorded which). The chain links TRBV27 to TRBJ2-1. This receptor was obtained from a woman in her 50s in good health. The CDR3 spells CASTHRYEQFF.